These T cell receptor beta chains were read from a single sample in a study of blood T cell repertoires in COVID-19. Clones were read by immunoSEQ multiplex PCR, and TCRdb kept only the in-frame ones, dropping some. Among nearly 200,000 clones, approximately 80% were seen once, and the ten largest hold approximately 6.9%. Sequencing was done on a sample of peripheral blood. The receptors were gathered from a human donor with acute or convalescent COVID-19. The donor label of this sample is uncertain. Both conserved end residues are part of each CDR3. Fields, in order: V gene, clone size, CDR3 length, J gene, D gene, CDR3 DNA, CDR3 protein. D genes are given only for firm matches. Rows give clone size only sometimes, using once, few, many, or a class for an expanded clone.

v_gene: TRBV19; abundance: NA; len: 14; j_gene: TRBJ1-1; d_gene: NA; CDR3nt: TGTGCCAGTAGTCTTGAAGGGGGGAACACTGAAGCTTTCTTT; CDR3aa: CASSLEGGNTEAFF
v_gene: TRBV24-1; abundance: NA; len: 15; j_gene: TRBJ2-5; d_gene: NA; CDR3nt: TGTGCCACCAGTGACCCGGGGGACAGACAAGAGACCCAGTACTTC; CDR3aa: CATSDPGDRQETQYF
v_gene: TRBV27; abundance: NA; len: 16; j_gene: TRBJ2-1; d_gene: NA; CDR3nt: TGTGCCAGCAGTCCCCACGGAGGGCCGGCCTACAATGAGCAGTTCTTC; CDR3aa: CASSPHGGPAYNEQFF
v_gene: TRBV27; abundance: NA; len: 10; j_gene: TRBJ2-1; d_gene: NA; CDR3nt: TGTGCCAGCAGCCCCGTTGAGCAGTTCTTC; CDR3aa: CASSPVEQFF
v_gene: TRBV28; abundance: NA; len: 15; j_gene: TRBJ2-2; d_gene: NA; CDR3nt: TGTGCCAGCAGTTTGGCCCAGGGGCACACCGGGGAGCTGTTTTTT; CDR3aa: CASSLAQGHTGELFF
v_gene: TRBV9; abundance: once; len: 13; j_gene: TRBJ1-2; d_gene: NA; CDR3nt: TGTGCCAGCAGCGTACTCTCTAACTATGGCTACACCTTC; CDR3aa: CASSVLSNYGYTF
v_gene: TRBV28; abundance: NA; len: 13; j_gene: TRBJ1-2; d_gene: TRBD1; CDR3nt: TGTGCCAGTGTAACGGGACAGGGGTCTGGCTACACCTTC; CDR3aa: CASVTGQGSGYTF
v_gene: TRBV5-1; abundance: NA; len: 11; j_gene: TRBJ2-7; d_gene: NA; CDR3nt: TGCGCCAGCAGCTTGGCTTACGAGCAGTACTTC; CDR3aa: CASSLAYEQYF
v_gene: TRBV19; abundance: NA; len: 15; j_gene: TRBJ2-2; d_gene: NA; CDR3nt: TGTGCCAGTAGACAGCCAGGTCAGAACACCGGGGAGCTGTTTTTT; CDR3aa: CASRQPGQNTGELFF
v_gene: TRBV21-1; abundance: NA; len: 18; j_gene: TRBJ2-3; d_gene: NA; CDR3nt: TGTGCCAGCAGCACAGGGACTAGCGGGAGTTGGGACACAGATACGCAGTATTTT; CDR3aa: CASSTGTSGSWDTDTQYF
v_gene: TRBV10-1; abundance: NA; len: 18; j_gene: TRBJ2-5; d_gene: TRBD2; CDR3nt: TGCGCCAGCAGTGAGTCGAGACTAGCGGGAGAGGTAGGAGAGACCCAGTACTTC; CDR3aa: CASSESRLAGEVGETQYF
v_gene: TRBV10-3; abundance: NA; len: 14; j_gene: TRBJ1-1; d_gene: NA; CDR3nt: TGTGCCATCAGTGAGTCACTCCGGGACACTGAAGCTTTCTTT; CDR3aa: CAISESLRDTEAFF
v_gene: TRBV3-1/TRBV3-2; abundance: NA; len: 15; j_gene: TRBJ2-7; d_gene: NA; CDR3nt: TGTGCCAGCAGCCAGCGGCGGCCAGTTGTTGACGAGCAGTACTTC; CDR3aa: CASSQRRPVVDEQYF
v_gene: TRBV6-6; abundance: NA; len: 15; j_gene: TRBJ2-7; d_gene: NA; CDR3nt: TGTGCCAGCAGTTACTCGAACCCGAGGGAATACGAGCAGTACTTC; CDR3aa: CASSYSNPREYEQYF
v_gene: TRBV18; abundance: NA; len: 13; j_gene: TRBJ1-2; d_gene: NA; CDR3nt: TGTGCCAGCTCACCAATGGCCAACTATGGCTACACCTTC; CDR3aa: CASSPMANYGYTF
v_gene: TRBV3-1/TRBV3-2; abundance: once; len: 15; j_gene: TRBJ2-3; d_gene: NA; CDR3nt: TGTGCCAGCAGCCAAGATCGTGGGAGGGGGTATACGCAGTATTTT; CDR3aa: CASSQDRGRGYTQYF
v_gene: TRBV7-7; abundance: NA; len: 17; j_gene: TRBJ2-3; d_gene: TRBD1; CDR3nt: TGTGCCAGCAGCTTAGCGCCGGGACAGGGGGGAACAGATACGCAGTATTTT; CDR3aa: CASSLAPGQGGTDTQYF
v_gene: TRBV3-1/TRBV3-2; abundance: once; len: 14; j_gene: TRBJ1-2; d_gene: TRBD1; CDR3nt: TGTGCCAGCAGCCCCCAGGGGGCTCTCGGAGGCTACACCTTC; CDR3aa: CASSPQGALGGYTF
v_gene: TRBV18; abundance: once; len: 15; j_gene: TRBJ1-6; d_gene: NA; CDR3nt: TGTGCCAGCTCACCTTCGACAGATCCTAATTCACCCCTCCACTTT; CDR3aa: CASSPSTDPNSPLHF
v_gene: TRBV28; abundance: NA; len: 12; j_gene: TRBJ2-7; d_gene: NA; CDR3nt: TGTGCCAGCACCAGGGAGGCTCACGAGCAGTACTTC; CDR3aa: CASTREAHEQYF
v_gene: TRBV18; abundance: few; len: 16; j_gene: TRBJ2-2; d_gene: NA; CDR3nt: TGTGCCAGCTCACCTCTGGGCGCAGCGAACACCGGGGAGCTGTTTTTT; CDR3aa: CASSPLGAANTGELFF
v_gene: TRBV13; abundance: NA; len: 15; j_gene: TRBJ1-6; d_gene: TRBD1; CDR3nt: TGTGCCAGCACCTCTGGGACAGTTGGCAATTCACCCCTCCACTTT; CDR3aa: CASTSGTVGNSPLHF
v_gene: TRBV11-3; abundance: NA; len: 13; j_gene: TRBJ2-1; d_gene: NA; CDR3nt: TGTGCCAGCAGCTTAGGCTATTCAGGTCAGCAGTTCTTC; CDR3aa: CASSLGYSGQQFF
v_gene: TRBV5-4; abundance: NA; len: 14; j_gene: TRBJ1-2; d_gene: NA; CDR3nt: TGTGCCAGCAGCTTGGAACAGGGCACCTATGGCTACACCTTC; CDR3aa: CASSLEQGTYGYTF
v_gene: TRBV4-2; abundance: NA; len: 17; j_gene: TRBJ2-2; d_gene: TRBD2; CDR3nt: TGTGCCAGCAGCCGTGGGGTTAGCGGGAGTGTCACCGGGGAGCTGTTTTTT; CDR3aa: CASSRGVSGSVTGELFF
v_gene: TRBV29-1; abundance: NA; len: 11; j_gene: TRBJ1-1; d_gene: NA; CDR3nt: TGCAGCGCCTGGCAGAACACTGAAGCTTTCTTT; CDR3aa: CSAWQNTEAFF
v_gene: TRBV5-1; abundance: NA; len: 12; j_gene: TRBJ1-2; d_gene: NA; CDR3nt: TGCGCCAGCAGCTTGGAGAGGGAAGGCTACACCTTC; CDR3aa: CASSLEREGYTF
v_gene: TRBV20-1; abundance: NA; len: 11; j_gene: TRBJ1-4; d_gene: NA; CDR3nt: TGCAGTGCTCACAGGGATGAAAAACTGTTTTTT; CDR3aa: CSAHRDEKLFF
v_gene: TRBV29-1; abundance: NA; len: 15; j_gene: TRBJ1-5; d_gene: TRBD1; CDR3nt: TGCAGCGTTGCACAGGGGGGAGCCACAAGTCAGCCCCAGCATTTT; CDR3aa: CSVAQGGATSQPQHF
v_gene: TRBV27; abundance: NA; len: 13; j_gene: TRBJ2-1; d_gene: TRBD2; CDR3nt: TGTGCCAGCAGTTTATCCCGGGAGGGGGAGCAGTTCTTC; CDR3aa: CASSLSREGEQFF
v_gene: TRBV7-9; abundance: NA; len: 17; j_gene: TRBJ2-5; d_gene: TRBD1; CDR3nt: TGTGCCAGCAGCTTAACTGGTTACTTCGGACAGGGCGAGCCCCAGTACTTC; CDR3aa: CASSLTGYFGQGEPQYF
v_gene: TRBV5-6; abundance: NA; len: 14; j_gene: TRBJ1-2; d_gene: NA; CDR3nt: TGTGCCAGCAGCTTGGACACCATTCTCTATGGCTACACCTTC; CDR3aa: CASSLDTILYGYTF
v_gene: TRBV30; abundance: once; len: 12; j_gene: TRBJ1-5; d_gene: NA; CDR3nt: TGTGCCTGGAGTAGTGGGCGTCAGCCCCAGCATTTT; CDR3aa: CAWSSGRQPQHF
v_gene: TRBV24-1; abundance: NA; len: 13; j_gene: TRBJ1-4; d_gene: TRBD1; CDR3nt: TGTGCCACCAGGGGACAGGGGAACGAAAAACTGTTTTTT; CDR3aa: CATRGQGNEKLFF
v_gene: TRBV11-3; abundance: NA; len: 17; j_gene: TRBJ2-7; d_gene: TRBD2; CDR3nt: TGTGCCAGCAGCCTAGGGACTAGCGGGTGTCCTACCTACGAGCAGTACTTC; CDR3aa: CASSLGTSGCPTYEQYF
v_gene: TRBV6-5; abundance: NA; len: 14; j_gene: TRBJ1-1; d_gene: TRBD1; CDR3nt: TGTGCCAGCAGGGGGGACAGGCTCACGACTGAAGCTTTCTTT; CDR3aa: CASRGDRLTTEAFF
v_gene: TRBV27; abundance: NA; len: 14; j_gene: TRBJ1-6; d_gene: NA; CDR3nt: TGTGCCACCCAGCGGGGGGGAGGTAATTCACCCCTCCACTTT; CDR3aa: CATQRGGGNSPLHF
v_gene: TRBV6-5; abundance: NA; len: 15; j_gene: TRBJ2-2; d_gene: TRBD1; CDR3nt: TGTGCCAGCAGTCTCGGACAGGGTCGAACCGGGGAGCTGTTTTTT; CDR3aa: CASSLGQGRTGELFF
v_gene: TRBV7-2; abundance: NA; len: 13; j_gene: TRBJ1-1; d_gene: TRBD1; CDR3nt: TGTGCCAGCAGCTCCGGGACAGCCACTGAAGCTTTCTTT; CDR3aa: CASSSGTATEAFF
v_gene: TRBV5-6; abundance: NA; len: 17; j_gene: TRBJ1-2; d_gene: TRBD1; CDR3nt: TGTGCCAGCAGCTTGGCCCCGAACCGGGACAGCCCTAGGGGCTACACCTTC; CDR3aa: CASSLAPNRDSPRGYTF
v_gene: TRBV19; abundance: NA; len: 16; j_gene: TRBJ2-1; d_gene: TRBD2; CDR3nt: TGTGCCAGTAGCTATAGCGGGAGGGGCTCCTACAATGAGCAGTTCTTC; CDR3aa: CASSYSGRGSYNEQFF
v_gene: TRBV30; abundance: NA; len: 14; j_gene: TRBJ2-2; d_gene: TRBD1; CDR3nt: TGTGCCTGGAGCAAGGGACAGGGCACCGGGGAGCTGTTTTTT; CDR3aa: CAWSKGQGTGELFF